This T cell receptor beta chain was sequenced during a study of T cell changes during pregnancy in multiple sclerosis. The table came from immunoSEQ multiplex PCR; TCRdb's copy has only in-frame clones and leaves some out. The data contain tens of thousands of clones, around 89% of them singletons. V was pared by 6 bases and J by 1 base, with 7 bases between. CDR3 length: 13 residues. Looked up from germline, CDR1 is SNHLY and CDR2 is FYNNEI. This clone was detected a few times. The receptor's source is a female donor in good health, enrolled as a control in a pregnancy study. Sequenced here: CD4+ T cells from peripheral blood mononuclear cells, sampled in the first trimester of pregnancy. The chain recombines TRBV2 with TRBJ1-5; D might be TRBD1 (5 bases). DNA of the CDR3: TGTGCCAGCAGAGCAGGGAGCAATCAGCCCCAGCATTTT. As protein: CASRAGSNQPQHF.